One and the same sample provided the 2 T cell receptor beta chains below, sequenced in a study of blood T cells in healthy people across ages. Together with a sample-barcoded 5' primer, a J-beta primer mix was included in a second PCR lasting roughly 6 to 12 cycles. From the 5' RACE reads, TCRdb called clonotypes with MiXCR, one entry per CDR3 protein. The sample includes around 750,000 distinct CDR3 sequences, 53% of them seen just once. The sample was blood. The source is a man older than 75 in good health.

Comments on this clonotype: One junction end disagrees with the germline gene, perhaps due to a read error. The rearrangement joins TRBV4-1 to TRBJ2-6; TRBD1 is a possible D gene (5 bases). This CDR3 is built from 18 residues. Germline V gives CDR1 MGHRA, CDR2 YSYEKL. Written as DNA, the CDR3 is TGCGCCAGCAGCCAAGAGCTAGGCGTGCGCTCTGGGGCCAGCGTCCTGACTTTC. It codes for CASSQELGVRSGASVLTF.

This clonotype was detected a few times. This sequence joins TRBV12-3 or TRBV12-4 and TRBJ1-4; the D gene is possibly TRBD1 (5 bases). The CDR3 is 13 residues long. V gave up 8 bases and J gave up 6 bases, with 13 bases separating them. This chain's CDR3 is CASRGGFDEKLFF. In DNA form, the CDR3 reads TGTGCCAGCCGGGGGGGTTTCGATGAAAAACTGTTTTTT.